This TCR beta chain was sequenced during a study of blood T cell repertoires in COVID-19. Turning to the study itself: Samples came from the United States, Italy and Spain, spanning acute and convalescent COVID-19. PBMCs, B-cell-depleted T cells, or T cells provided the cDNA or gDNA that made up the material.

Per the original methods: For nucleated cells, counts were estimated from reference gene primer amplification. The table came from immunoSEQ multiplex PCR; TCRdb's copy has only in-frame clones and leaves some out. V and J calls and clone size come straight from that table; D and trimming were deduced from the DNA. The sample has some 200,000 clones; just over 85% are singletons. V was clipped by 3 bases and J by 3 bases; unmatched bases: 7. Germline V gene lookup returns CDR1 KGHSH and CDR2 LQKENI. CDR3 length: 16 residues. This rearrangement joins TRBV18 to TRBJ1-5, with TRBD1 identical over 8 bases. Sequencing input: peripheral blood. The TCR originated in a young man with active or convalescent COVID-19. The CDR3 loop is CASSPNHRGVNQPQHF. In DNA form, the CDR3 reads TGTGCCAGCTCACCCAACCACAGGGGGGTCAATCAGCCCCAGCATTTT.